This T cell receptor beta chain is from a study of CD8+ T cells in alopecia areata. The CDR3 covers 17 residues. From germline, CDR1 is SGHVS and CDR2 FNYEAQ. V lost 5 bases to trimming and J lost 6 bases; unmatched junction nucleotides: 15. Sorting of CD4+ and CD8+ T cells was performed on PBMCs. Investigators isolated RNA and reverse transcribed it into cDNA to act as the sequencing template. TCRdb's table, derived via immunoSEQ multiplex PCR, lists solely in-frame clones and lacks some. The sample consists of 150,000 to 200,000 clones, roughly 65% of them appearing once. Comments on this clone: The antigen is undetermined.

General observations from the study: Scalp sequencing captures resident alphabeta T cells of normal skin too.

The chain uses TRBV7-6 and TRBJ2-1; 8 bases are a match to TRBD1. The clonotype comes from a human donor with alopecia areata. The sample in question was CD4+ T cells sorted from blood, obtained at week 0. CDR3 residues: CASSPYPGTGVSNEQFF. The CDR3 region has the DNA TGTGCCAGCAGCCCTTACCCAGGGACAGGCGTTAGCAATGAGCAGTTCTTC.